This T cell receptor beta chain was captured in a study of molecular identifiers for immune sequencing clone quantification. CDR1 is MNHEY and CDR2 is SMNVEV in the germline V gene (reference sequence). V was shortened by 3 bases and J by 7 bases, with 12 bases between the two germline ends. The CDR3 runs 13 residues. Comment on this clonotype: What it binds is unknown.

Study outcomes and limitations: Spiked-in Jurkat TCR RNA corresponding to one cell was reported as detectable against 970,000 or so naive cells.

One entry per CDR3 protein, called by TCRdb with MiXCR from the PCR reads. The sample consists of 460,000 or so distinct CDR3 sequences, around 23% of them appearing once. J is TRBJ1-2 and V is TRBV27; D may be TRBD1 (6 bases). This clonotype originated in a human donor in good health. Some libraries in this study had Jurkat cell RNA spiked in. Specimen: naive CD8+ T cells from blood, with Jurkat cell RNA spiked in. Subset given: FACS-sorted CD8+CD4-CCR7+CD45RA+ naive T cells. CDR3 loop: CASSLQGWSGYTF. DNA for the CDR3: TGTGCCAGCAGTTTGCAGGGGTGGTCTGGCTACACCTTC.